Shown below are 32 T cell receptor beta chains from a single sample sequenced in a study of tumor-infiltrating lymphocytes in oesophageal squamous cell carcinoma. TCRdb ran MiXCR on the PCR reads and lists one entry per CDR3 protein. The table lists roughly 14,000 distinct CDR3 sequences, approximately 51% of them singletons. The sample comprised blood. The origin of the receptors is a male donor with esophageal squamous cell carcinoma.

This chain uses TRBV6-6 with TRBJ1-1; D is undetermined. Germline assignment: CDR1 MNHNY and CDR2 SVGAGI (reference sequence). Trimming removed 0 bases from V and 1 base from J, with 6 bases in between. CDR3 size: 14 residues. The CDR3: CASSYSYTNTEAFF. The CDR3 DNA reads TGTGCCAGCAGTTACTCGTACACGAACACTGAAGCTTTCTTT.

This clonotype was seen only a few times. J is TRBJ2-5 and V is TRBV7-4, with 10 bases lining up with TRBD2. CDR1 is SGHVT, CDR2 SQSDAQ, per germline. V was pared by 5 bases and J by 4 bases, with 7 bases of the junction left unmatched. The CDR3 contains 15 residues. Here the CDR3 DNA reads TGTGCCAGCAGCACTCTAGCGGGAGTCGGAGAGACCCAGTACTTC. It yields the protein CASSTLAGVGETQYF.

This clonotype was seen many times. The chain employs TRBV27 and TRBJ2-5, with D perhaps TRBD2 (5 bases). The DNA matches TRBJ2-7 better at its end, which makes the J call doubtful. Germline loops: CDR1 MNHEY, CDR2 SMNVEV (reference sequence). The CDR3 consists of 13 residues. Here the CDR3 reads CASSLSGEYEQYF. The CDR3 DNA sequence: TGTGCCAGCAGTTTAAGCGGAGAGTACGAGCAGTACTTC.

As for this clonotype: The conserved closing phenylalanine or tryptophan is absent in this CDR3, likely reflecting a read error. CDR3 loop: CATSDPQGLERNEQFL. CDR3 sequence (DNA): TGTGCCACCAGTGATCCGCAGGGACTAGAACGGAATGAGCAGTTCTTG. The V and J genes are TRBV24-1 and TRBJ2-1, with 8 nucleotides matching TRBD2. CDR3 length: 16 amino acids. V dropped 3 bases and J dropped 7; count of bases not matched to a gene: 10. Germline V gene sequence: CDR1 KGHDR, CDR2 SFDVKD.

A note on this clonotype: This clone may be a read error of a much larger clone one base away. The rearrangement links TRBV4-2 to TRBJ2-1; D is uncertain. The J call may be in error: the DNA end matches TRBJ2-7 better. The germline CDR1 and CDR2 sequences are LGHNA and YNFKEQ. The CDR3 is made up of 16 amino acids. In nucleotides, the CDR3 is TGTGCCAGCAGCCAAGGGGATCCAAGCTCCTACAATGAGCAGTACTTC. Amino acid sequence: CASSQGDPSSYNEQYF.

The chain carries TRBV12-5 and TRBJ2-3; 12 bases match TRBD2. The J call may be incorrect, as the DNA end agrees better with TRBJ2-1. The CDR3 sequence is 16 residues long. Germline values: CDR1 LGHNT, CDR2 FRNRAP. The chain's CDR3 is CASGSETSGRPNEQFF. The CDR3 DNA sequence: TGTGCTAGTGGTTCCGAGACTAGCGGGAGACCCAATGAGCAGTTCTTC.

The gene calls are TRBV7-3 and TRBJ2-3; D is ambiguous. Judging by the DNA end, TRBJ2-1 fits better; the J call may be wrong. The CDR3 runs to 14 residues. The germline V gene has CDR1 SGHTA and CDR2 FQGTGA. The DNA for the CDR3 is TGTGCCAGCTCCACCACAAGCTCCTACAATGAGCAGTTCTTC. Its protein product is CASSTTSSYNEQFF.

The count of this clonotype is one. A much larger clone is a single base away; this may be a read error. This chain connects TRBV7-3 to TRBJ1-1; D call uncertain. The J call may be wrong; the DNA end is better matched by TRBJ2-3. Germline V lookup: CDR1 SGHTA, CDR2 FQGTGA. The CDR3 spans 13 residues. The CDR3 here is CASSQRPSDMQYF. As DNA, the CDR3 is TGTGCCAGCAGCCAAAGACCATCAGATATGCAGTATTTT.

This clonotype has just one count. This chain links TRBV19 with TRBJ2-2, with D uncertain. Trimming cost V 5 bases and J 4 bases, with 17 bases left between them. The CDR3 runs to 16 residues. Germline values: CDR1 LNHDA, CDR2 SQIVND (reference sequence). The CDR3 region has the DNA TGTGCCAGTAGTGGGGTGGTCGGAAGGAGCACCGGGGAGCTGTTTTTT. This codes for CASSGVVGRSTGELFF.

The genes are TRBV5-3 and TRBJ2-1, with 7 nucleotides matching TRBD1. TRBJ1-1 matches the DNA end more closely, so the J call is doubtful. TRBV5-3 is an ORF; its function is uncertain. The CDR3 has 14 residues. The CDR3 sequence: CASSGRTGNTEAFF. Written as DNA, the CDR3 is TGTGCCAGCAGCGGACGGACAGGGAACACTGAAGCTTTCTTT.

This clonotype is labeled medium-sized (0.01 to 0.1%). The V and J genes are TRBV6-1 and TRBJ2-1; D possibly corresponds to TRBD1 (6 bases). Trimming removed 7 bases at V and 4 bases at J, with 23 bases between. The germline gives CDR1 MNHNS, CDR2 SASEGT. CDR3 length: 17 residues. Here the CDR3 reads CASIALLRDTKYNEQFF. CDR3 in DNA: TGTGCCAGCATTGCCTTACTCCGGGACACGAAATACAATGAGCAGTTCTTC.

This clonotype was seen once. This chain joins TRBV7-6 and TRBJ1-2; D is perhaps TRBD1 (5 bases). Germline-derived CDR1 and CDR2 are SGHVS and FNYEAQ. V lost 4 bases and J lost 4, with 10 bases in between. CDR3 length equals 13 residues. CDR3 region: CASSSDSLYGYTF. The CDR3 nucleotides are TGTGCCAGCAGCTCCGACAGCCTCTATGGCTACACCTTC.

This clonotype was seen more than once but under ten times. At one boundary the junction diverges from the germline segment, which might be a read error. The V call is TRBV3-1, the J call TRBJ2-3; D uncertain. The CDR3 covers 15 residues. Germline assignment: CDR1 LGHDT and CDR2 YNNKEL (reference sequence). CDR3 amino acids: CASSQDPAGLSPLHF. CDR3 DNA: TGTGCCAGCAGCCAAGACCCCGCCGGGTTGTCACCCCTCCACTTC.

This clonotype was picked up many times. The CDR3 reads CAISEPYQETQYF. The CDR3 DNA reads as TGTGCCATCAGTGAGCCCTATCAAGAGACCCAGTACTTC. The V gene is TRBV10-3, the J gene TRBJ2-5; D gene ambiguous. The CDR3 contains 13 residues. Germline V gene lookup returns CDR1 ENHRY and CDR2 SYGVKD. The ends were cut back, 2 bases at V and 2 bases at J, with 6 bases in the middle.

As concerns this clonotype: As the CDR3 is not closed by the conserved phenylalanine or tryptophan, this likely results from a read error. It is unclear where the CDR3 begins or ends on the DNA, so no DNA is shown, and the CDR3 is as TCRdb lists it. V and J are TRBV24-1 and TRBJ2-1; TRBD1 is taken as the D call from the table, unchecked against the DNA. From its first to its last residue, the CDR3 has 16 amino acids. Germline lookup yields CDR1 KGHDR and CDR2 SFDVKD. The CDR3 protein is CATSDWDRVYGYTFGS.

A few counts support this clonotype. The V call is TRBV12-3 or TRBV12-4, the J call TRBJ2-1, with TRBD2 identical over 13 bases. CDR3 length: 19 amino acids. Losses at the gene ends were 6 bases for V and 0 bases for J; bases not matched to a gene: 11. The CDR3 spells CASRGRPGTSGISYNEQFF. The CDR3 DNA follows: TGTGCCAGCAGAGGCCGGCCTGGGACTAGCGGGATCTCCTACAATGAGCAGTTCTTC.

The chain has TRBV7-3 and TRBJ2-1, with 8 bases aligning to TRBD2. J was trimmed by 2 bases and V by 2 bases; bases with no gene match: 5. The length of the CDR3 is 16 residues. From germline, CDR1 is SGHTA and CDR2 FQGTGA. The CDR3 DNA reads as TGTGCCAGCAGCTTATTCCCGGGACTAGCCTACAATGAGCAGTTCTTC. It specifies CASSLFPGLAYNEQFF.

This clonotype qualifies as medium-sized. The genes are TRBV12-3 or TRBV12-4 and TRBJ1-2; D is perhaps TRBD1 (5 bases). The CDR3 consists of 14 residues. V was trimmed by 2 bases and J by 4 bases, leaving 11 bases between them. CDR3 residues: CASSLKGTFYGYTF. The CDR3 DNA sequence: TGTGCCAGCAGTTTAAAGGGGACTTTCTATGGCTACACCTTC.

The genes are TRBV6-6 and TRBJ1-2, with TRBD1 identical over 8 bases. The ends lost 2 bases at V and 4 bases at J; junction bases unmatched: 6. The CDR3 extends over 15 amino acids. Germline CDR1 MNHNY, CDR2 SVGAGI (reference sequence). DNA of the CDR3: TGTGCCAGCAGTTACCGATTTACAGGGGGCTATGGCTACACCTTC. Protein product: CASSYRFTGGYGYTF.

This clonotype was seen ten or more times. This may stem from a read error, because a much larger clone lies one nucleotide away. The chain combines TRBV11-2 with TRBJ2-1; weak D call: TRBD2 (5 bases). Germline lookup yields CDR1 SGHAT and CDR2 FQNNGV. The CDR3 runs to 17 residues. The CDR3 spells CVSSLDRGLLSYNEQFF. The CDR3 coding sequence is TGTGTCAGCAGCTTAGATCGCGGACTCCTTTCCTACAATGAGCAGTTCTTC.

V usage is TRBV11-1 and J usage is TRBJ1-5; D gene uncertain. Germline V CDR1 and CDR2: SGHAT, FQDESV (reference sequence). Trimming stripped 0 bases from V and 2 bases from J, with 8 bases between. The CDR3 runs 15 residues. CDR3 bases: TGTGCCAGCAGCTTAGCTTCGGACGGCAATCAGCCCCAGCATTTT. Translating it yields CASSLASDGNQPQHF.

The gene calls are TRBV7-8 and TRBJ1-2; 7 positions match TRBD1. V trimming: 3 bases; J trimming: 2 bases; junction bases outside the gene matches: 3. This CDR3 is 14 amino acids long. Germline V gives CDR1 SGHVS, CDR2 FQNEAQ. Here the CDR3 reads CASSFKQGNYGYTF. Written as DNA, the CDR3 is TGTGCCAGCAGCTTCAAACAGGGGAACTATGGCTACACCTTC.

Many counts were recorded for this clonotype. J is TRBJ2-1 and V is TRBV5-6; D remains unclear. The V end was cut by 7 bases, the J end by 5 bases, with 7 bases between. The CDR3 has 11 residues. CDR1 SGHDT and CDR2 YYEEEE come from the germline V gene. CDR3 in amino acids: CASLGNNEQFF. The CDR3 region has the DNA TGTGCCAGCCTGGGAAACAATGAGCAGTTCTTC.

The chain uses TRBV7-2 and TRBJ1-4; tentative D call: TRBD1 (6 bases). Germline CDR1 SGHTA, CDR2 FQGNSA. Trimming removed 4 bases at V and 0 bases at J, with 9 bases between. This CDR3 has 15 amino acids. The CDR3 reads CASSSDSATNEKLFF. The CDR3 nucleotides are TGTGCCAGCAGCTCGGACAGCGCAACTAATGAAAAACTGTTTTTT.

The genes are TRBV7-2 and TRBJ2-3; D is undetermined. V shed 4 bases and J shed 9 bases, with 14 bases lying between them. This CDR3 has 13 residues. CDR1 is SGHTA and CDR2 is FQGNSA in the germline V gene. The CDR3 nucleotides read TGTGCCAGCAGCTCCCAACCCTTCCGGACGCAGTATTTT. Its protein is CASSSQPFRTQYF.

The J gene is TRBJ2-3, the V gene TRBV7-9, with 8 bases matching TRBD1. This CDR3 is built from 17 residues. The germline gives CDR1 SEHNR, CDR2 FQNEAQ (reference sequence). With V trimmed by 5 bases and J by 1 base, 11 bases remained unmatched. The CDR3 nucleotides read TGTGCCAGCAGCACCACTGACCAGGGGGCCCGCACAGATACGCAGTATTTT. Translating it yields CASSTTDQGARTDTQYF.

The chain combines TRBV7-1 with TRBJ1-5, with a weak D call TRBD1 (5 bases). TRBV7-1 falls under the ORF class, with uncertain function. V lost 1 base and J 0 bases, leaving 7 bases between the germline ends. CDR3 length: 15 amino acids. The CDR3 spells CASSSGQLSNQPQHF. In DNA, the CDR3 is TGTGCCAGCAGCTCAGGACAGCTTAGCAATCAGCCCCAGCATTTT.

The sample holds many counts of this clonotype. This sequence joins TRBV2 and TRBJ2-5; 7 nucleotides match TRBD1. The V and J ends lost 11 bases and 3 bases, in that order; junction bases with no gene match: 12. The CDR3 is 14 amino acids. Germline loops: CDR1 SNHLY, CDR2 FYNNEI. CDR3 bases: TGTGCCGGGAAAATTGACACAGGGGAAGAGACCCAGTACTTC. It translates to CAGKIDTGEETQYF.

The chain couples TRBV4-1 to TRBJ2-6; 7 bases align to TRBD1. The DNA end lines up better with TRBJ2-7; the J call may be wrong. The CDR3 spans 15 residues. CDR1 and CDR2 from the germline V gene are MGHRA and YSYEKL. This CDR3 is CASSQVQQGIYEQYF. The CDR3, as DNA: TGCGCCAGCAGCCAAGTCCAACAGGGGATCTACGAGCAGTACTTC.

The gene calls are TRBV11-1 and TRBJ2-1, with 7 bases identical to TRBD1. The J call may not be correct, given that the DNA end is closer to TRBJ2-7. The CDR3 covers 14 residues. The germline CDR1 and CDR2 sequences are SGHAT and FQDESV (reference sequence). The CDR3 coding sequence is TGTGCCAGCAGCCCCGGGACAGCAACCTACGAGCAGTACTTC. As protein: CASSPGTATYEQYF.

This clonotype showed up many times. The final CDR3 position lacks the conserved phenylalanine or tryptophan, pointing to a likely read error. Because the CDR3's place on the DNA is in doubt, the DNA is left out and the CDR3 is given as listed by TCRdb. J is TRBJ2-7 and V is TRBV7-2; the DNA was not compared with TRBD2, the D call given in the table. Germline V gene lookup returns CDR1 SGHTA and CDR2 FQGNSA. The length of the CDR3 is 16 amino acids, counting both ends. The CDR3 loop is CASSPETRDGATSSTS.

This clonotype has more than one count but fewer than ten. The V call is TRBV6-1, the J call TRBJ2-7, with a tentative D call TRBD1 (6 bases). Between the trimmed V and J ends, which lost 11 bases and 10 bases, there was a span of 12 bases. The CDR3 consists of 9 residues. Germline V lookup: CDR1 MNHNS, CDR2 SASEGT. In nucleotides, the CDR3 is TGTGCCGTGGGGACAATCCAGTACTTC. This sequence encodes CAVGTIQYF.